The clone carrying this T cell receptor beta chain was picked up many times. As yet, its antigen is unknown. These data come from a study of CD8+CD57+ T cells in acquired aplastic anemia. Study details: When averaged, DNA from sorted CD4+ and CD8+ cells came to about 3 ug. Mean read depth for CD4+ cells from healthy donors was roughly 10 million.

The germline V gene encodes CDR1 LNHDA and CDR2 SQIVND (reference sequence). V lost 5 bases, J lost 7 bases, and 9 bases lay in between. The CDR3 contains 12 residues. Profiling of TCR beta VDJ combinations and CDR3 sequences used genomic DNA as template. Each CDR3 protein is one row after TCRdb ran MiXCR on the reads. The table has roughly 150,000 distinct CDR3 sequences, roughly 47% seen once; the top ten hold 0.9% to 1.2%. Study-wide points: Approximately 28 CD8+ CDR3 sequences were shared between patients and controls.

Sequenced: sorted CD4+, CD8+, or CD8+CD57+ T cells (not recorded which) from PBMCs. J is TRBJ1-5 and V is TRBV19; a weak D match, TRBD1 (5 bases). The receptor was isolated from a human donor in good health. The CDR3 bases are TGTGCCAGTAGTGCCTACAGGCAGCCCCAGCATTTT. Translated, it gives CASSAYRQPQHF.